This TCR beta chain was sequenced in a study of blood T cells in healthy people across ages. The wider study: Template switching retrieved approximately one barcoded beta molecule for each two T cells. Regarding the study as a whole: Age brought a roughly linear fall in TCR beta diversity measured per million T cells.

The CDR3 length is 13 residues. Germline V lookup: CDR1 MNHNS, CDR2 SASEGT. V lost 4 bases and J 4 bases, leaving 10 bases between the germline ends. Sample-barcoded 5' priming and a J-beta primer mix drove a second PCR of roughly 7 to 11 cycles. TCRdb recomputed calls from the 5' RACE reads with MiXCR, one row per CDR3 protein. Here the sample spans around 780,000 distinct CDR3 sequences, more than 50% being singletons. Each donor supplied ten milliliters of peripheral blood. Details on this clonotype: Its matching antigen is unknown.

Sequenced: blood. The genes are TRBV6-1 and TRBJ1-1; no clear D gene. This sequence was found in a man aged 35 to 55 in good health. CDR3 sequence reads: CASSVGATTEAFF. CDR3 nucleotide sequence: TGTGCCAGCAGTGTAGGCGCGACCACTGAAGCTTTCTTT.